A selection of T cell receptor beta chains follows, all from one sample in a study of T cells after yellow fever vaccination. From the 5' RACE reads, TCRdb called clonotypes with MiXCR, one entry per CDR3 protein. Among about 220,000 distinct CDR3 sequences listed, approximately 3% were seen once. Sequencing was performed on CD4+ T cells sorted from PBMCs, taken 10 days after the yellow fever booster vaccination. Every receptor here comes from a man aged 18 to 30 who received the YFV17D yellow fever vaccine. The CDR3 runs from the conserved cysteine through the conserved F or W. The order of the fields is clone size, D gene, J gene, V gene, CDR3 protein, CDR3 DNA. The D gene is left open where the match is weak. Clone size is not always given. Where it is, it says once, few, many or a class for expanded clones.

>NA|TRBD1|TRBJ1-1|TRBV18
CASSLGTANTVAFF
TGTGCCAGCTCACTCGGGACAGCGAACACTGTAGCTTTCTTT
>NA|NA|TRBJ2-3|TRBV6-5
CASSYRGGGTDTQYF
TGTGCCAGCAGTTACCGGGGTGGGGGCACAGATACGCAGTATTTT
>few|NA|TRBJ1-1|TRBV20-1
CSANPYTEAFF
TGCAGTGCTAACCCCTACACTGAAGCTTTCTTT
>few|NA|TRBJ2-1|TRBV7-2
CASSSLLAITNNEQFF
TGTGCCAGCAGCTCCTTACTGGCCATTACTAACAATGAGCAGTTCTTC
>NA|NA|TRBJ2-7|TRBV5-4
CASSLGTPLTYEQYF
TGTGCCAGCAGCTTGGGGACTCCCTTAACCTACGAGCAGTACTTC
>many|TRBD2|TRBJ2-2|TRBV4-2
CASSQALADTGELFF
TGTGCCAGCAGCCAAGCCCTAGCGGACACCGGGGAGCTGTTTTTT
>few|NA|TRBJ1-5|TRBV6-2/TRBV6-3
CASGEGLNQPQHF
TGTGCCAGCGGGGAAGGGCTCAATCAGCCCCAGCATTTT
>many|TRBD1|TRBJ2-1|TRBV6-5
CASSSGQGGNEQFF
TGTGCCAGCAGTTCGGGACAGGGTGGGAATGAGCAGTTCTTC
>few|TRBD1|TRBJ1-2|TRBV10-3
CAISGTGGLSYGYTF
TGTGCCATCAGTGGGACAGGGGGCCTCAGCTATGGCTACACCTTC
>few|TRBD1|TRBJ1-1|TRBV5-6
CASSYRTGGYTEAFF
TGTGCCAGCAGCTACCGGACAGGGGGGTACACTGAAGCTTTCTTT
>few|NA|TRBJ2-3|TRBV6-2/TRBV6-3
CASSYSLQEPYTDTQYF
TGTGCCAGCAGTTACTCGTTACAGGAGCCATACACAGATACGCAGTATTTT
>few|NA|TRBJ2-3|TRBV7-9
CASTTASSTDTQYF
TGTGCCAGCACCACGGCTAGTTCGACAGATACGCAGTATTTT
>many|NA|TRBJ2-3|TRBV7-2
CASSFDYTDTQYF
TGTGCCAGCAGCTTCGATTACACAGATACGCAGTATTTT
>NA|NA|TRBJ2-5|TRBV24-1
CATSDGGGNPKETQYF
TGTGCCACCAGTGATGGGGGGGGCAACCCGAAAGAGACCCAGTACTTC
>few|NA|TRBJ2-7|TRBV5-4
CASSGGTQGFYEQYF
TGTGCCAGCAGCGGCGGGACCCAGGGGTTCTACGAGCAGTACTTC
>many|TRBD1|TRBJ1-1|TRBV12-5
CASRQGLNTEAFF
TGTGCTAGTCGACAGGGGTTGAACACTGAAGCTTTCTTT